This T cell receptor (beta chain) was profiled in a study of early T cells in non-severe SARS-CoV-2 infection. Study details: The sequenced material was bulk RNA from unsorted whole blood, and its chains were unpaired.

Findings of the study overall: Matching against VDJdb likely underestimated virus-specific expansions, favoring anti-spike CD8.

Germline V gene sequence: CDR1 DFQATT, CDR2 SNEGSKA (reference sequence). Between the trimmed V and J ends, which lost 3 bases and 4 bases, there was a span of 16 bases. The CDR3 length is 14 residues. This clonotype was seen many times. Its antigen is as yet unknown. As part of library construction, unique molecular identifiers were attached to individual cDNA molecules. TCRdb re-called the 5' RACE reads with MiXCR, one entry per CDR3 protein. The table records 90,000 to 120,000 distinct CDR3 sequences, 11% of them present only once. Sequenced material: whole blood. This TCR derives from an adult who was a healthcare worker with PCR-confirmed SARS-CoV-2 infection or an uninfected control (not recorded which). The chain carries TRBV20-1 and TRBJ2-7; tentatively, D is TRBD2 (6 bases). In DNA form, the CDR3 reads TGCAGTGCTAGTCGAGACCACGGGACTTACGAGCAGTACTTC. It encodes CSASRDHGTYEQYF.